These T cell receptor beta chains were read from a single sample in a study of T cells after yellow fever vaccination. Using its own MiXCR run on the 5' RACE reads, TCRdb lists one record per CDR3 protein. Of about 370,000 distinct CDR3 sequences in the sample, under 14% are singletons; the top ten hold more than 15%. The source was PBMCs, collected on the day of the first yellow fever vaccination. The receptor source for this set is a young man who received the YFV17D yellow fever vaccine. CDR3s include the opening cysteine and the closing phenylalanine or tryptophan. A D gene is named only where the DNA matches it firmly. Clone sizes are given selectively: once, few, many, or a class where the clone is expanded.

J gene	clone size	V gene	D gene	CDR3 DNA	CDR3 protein
TRBJ2-2	.	TRBV7-8	TRBD1	TGTGCCAGCAGCTTAGCCTCTGGACAGGTGCGGTGGAACGGGGAGCTGTTTTTT	CASSLASGQVRWNGELFF
TRBJ1-1	.	TRBV7-6	.	TGTGCCAGCAGCTTATGGTTAGGAGATATGAACACTGAAGCTTTCTTT	CASSLWLGDMNTEAFF
TRBJ1-1	few	TRBV7-2	TRBD1	TGTGCCAGCAGCTACTCCAGGGGGTTTACTGAAGCTTTCTTT	CASSYSRGFTEAFF
TRBJ1-5	.	TRBV7-9	.	TGTGCCAGCAGCCACGACGGCCATAGCAATCAGCCCCAGCATTTT	CASSHDGHSNQPQHF
TRBJ2-5	few	TRBV30	.	TGTGCCTGGAGTGTACATGGCCAAGAGACCCAGTACTTC	CAWSVHGQETQYF
TRBJ2-3	.	TRBV5-1	TRBD2	TGCGCCAGCAGCAAGACTAGCGGGGGCTCTAGCACAGATACGCAGTATTTT	CASSKTSGGSSTDTQYF
TRBJ1-6	few	TRBV20-1	.	TGCAGTGCTCAACAGACACCTCTAGATAATTCACCCCTCCACTTT	CSAQQTPLDNSPLHF
TRBJ2-3	many	TRBV29-1	.	TGCAGCGTTGTGGGCTGGGAGGCAGATACGCAGTATTTT	CSVVGWEADTQYF
TRBJ1-1	few	TRBV11-1	.	TGTGCCAGCAGACCCGGACAGAACACTGAAGCTTTCTTT	CASRPGQNTEAFF
TRBJ1-2	.	TRBV6-4	TRBD1	TGTGCCAGCACTCAGGAAGGGGGCAACAACTATGGCTACACCTTC	CASTQEGGNNYGYTF
TRBJ1-3	many	TRBV7-2	.	TGTGCCAGCAGCTTAGGGTACTCTGGAAACACCATATATTTT	CASSLGYSGNTIYF
TRBJ2-5	.	TRBV7-3	TRBD2	TGTGCCAGCAGCTTAAGGGGACTAGGAGATAGTCCGGAGACCCAGTACTTC	CASSLRGLGDSPETQYF
TRBJ1-1	.	TRBV10-3	.	TGTGCCATATCGCGGGCGGAGAACACTGAAGCTTTCTTT	CAISRAENTEAFF
TRBJ2-1	few	TRBV7-2	.	TGTGCCAGCAGCTTAGGGGGGGGGCCAAAGGAGCAGTTCTTC	CASSLGGGPKEQFF